The rows below give T cell receptor beta chains drawn from one sample of a study of post-analysis software for immune sequencing data. A single record per CDR3 protein comes from TCRdb applying MiXCR to the PCR reads. Of just over 250,000 distinct CDR3 sequences in the sample, 35% to 45% are singletons; the top ten hold more than 4%. Sequencing input: blood. These receptors all come from a girl aged 10 to 17 with multiple sclerosis. CDR3s include the opening cysteine and the closing phenylalanine or tryptophan. The order of the fields is V gene, clone size, D gene, J gene, CDR3 protein, CDR3 DNA. A D gene is named only where the DNA matches it firmly. Clone size is shown for a subset of rows, as once, few, many or a class of expanded clone.

TRBV29-1	.	TRBD2	TRBJ2-1	CSVRASGGTRGEQFF	TGCAGCGTTCGGGCCAGCGGGGGAACCCGGGGTGAGCAGTTCTTC
TRBV12-3/TRBV12-4	.	TRBD2	TRBJ2-3	CASRPPGTRGTDTQYF	TGTGCCAGCAGACCTCCCGGGACTAGGGGCACAGATACGCAGTATTTT
TRBV7-2	.	.	TRBJ1-5	CASSLDVGEDSNQPQHF	TGTGCCAGCAGCTTAGATGTTGGAGAAGATAGCAATCAGCCCCAGCATTTT
TRBV29-1	.	TRBD1	TRBJ2-2	CSGDRGNTGELFF	TGCAGCGGTGACAGGGGGAACACCGGGGAGCTGTTTTTT
TRBV20-1	once	.	TRBJ2-7	CSARGEGYEQYF	TGCAGTGCCCGAGGGGAAGGCTACGAGCAGTACTTC
TRBV19	.	TRBD2	TRBJ2-1	CASSRLAGFGETQFF	TGTGCCAGTAGTCGACTAGCGGGGTTCGGAGAGACCCAGTTCTTC
TRBV6-5	.	.	TRBJ1-6	CASRPGPINSPLHF	TGTGCCAGCAGACCCGGGCCGATTAATTCACCCCTCCACTTT
TRBV5-6	many	.	TRBJ1-1	CASSLKGIKAFF	TGTGCCAGCAGCTTAAAGGGTATTAAAGCTTTCTTT
TRBV7-2	many	.	TRBJ1-2	CASSHRDPRGYGYTF	TGTGCCAGCAGCCACAGGGACCCGCGGGGCTATGGCTACACCTTC
TRBV5-1	.	.	TRBJ2-1	CASSLALVHNEQFF	TGCGCCAGCAGCTTGGCCTTAGTACACAATGAGCAGTTCTTC
TRBV20-1	.	.	TRBJ2-1	CSARPPIHLGGEQFF	TGCAGTGCTAGACCCCCAATACATCTGGGGGGTGAGCAGTTCTTC
TRBV3-1	.	.	TRBJ2-3	CASSHRGSTDTKYF	TGTGCCAGCAGCCATCGGGGGAGCACAGATACGAAGTATTTT
TRBV6-5	many	.	TRBJ1-5	CASSTGKGRGPQHF	TGTGCCAGCAGTACCGGAAAAGGCCGAGGGCCCCAGCATTTT
TRBV12-3/TRBV12-4	.	.	TRBJ1-1	CASGGKGAFF	TGTGCCAGCGGCGGGAAAGGAGCTTTCTTT
TRBV12-3/TRBV12-4	few	.	TRBJ1-2	CASSFWGSGNGYTF	TGTGCCAGCAGTTTCTGGGGGAGTGGCAATGGCTACACCTTC
TRBV5-6	once	.	TRBJ2-2	CAGGRTGRSGELVF	TGTGCCGGGGGGAGGACAGGCCGGTCCGGGGAGCTGGTTTTT
TRBV5-1	few	TRBD2	TRBJ2-1	CASSSANPSGGKDEQFF	TGCGCCAGCAGCTCGGCTAACCCGAGCGGGGGTAAGGATGAGCAGTTCTTC
TRBV7-2	many	.	TRBJ1-2	CASSSPPAGRYGYTF	TGTGCCAGCAGCTCCCCACCGGCAGGGCGTTATGGCTACACCTTC
TRBV2	many	TRBD2	TRBJ2-6	CASSDNGLAGGQGANVLTF	TGTGCCAGCAGTGATAATGGGTTAGCGGGGGGGCAAGGGGCCAACGTCCTGACTTTC
TRBV20-1	many	TRBD2	TRBJ2-5	CSASGTSGRAAAQYF	TGCAGTGCCTCCGGGACTAGCGGGAGGGCCGCGGCCCAGTACTTC
TRBV27	.	TRBD1	TRBJ1-2	CATGDRVYGYTF	TGTGCCACCGGGGACAGGGTGTATGGCTACACCTTC
TRBV5-1	.	.	TRBJ2-3	CASAWRGRGNTDTQYF	TGCGCCAGCGCCTGGAGGGGCAGGGGAAACACAGATACGCAGTATTTT
TRBV11-2	.	TRBD1	TRBJ1-2	CASSLDGDRAVITTF	TGTGCCAGCAGCTTAGATGGGGACAGGGCAGTAATAACGACCTTC
TRBV12-3/TRBV12-4	few	TRBD2	TRBJ2-5	CASGTSGGARVETQYF	TGTGCCAGCGGGACTAGCGGGGGGGCCCGTGTAGAGACCCAGTACTTC